Each of the 17 T cell receptor beta chains below was sequenced from the same sample in a study of radiotherapy plus CTLA-4 blockade in lung cancer. Assay: immunoSEQ multiplex PCR; the TCRdb copy retains only in-frame clones and omits some. The sample carries 81,000 or so clones, over 70% recorded once. This sample comprised peripheral blood, obtained from a patient treated with radiotherapy plus ipilimumab. These receptors originate from a human donor with non-small cell lung cancer whose response to radiotherapy plus ipilimumab could not be evaluated. Some clones in this sample may be carry-over from other donors' samples.

This clone was observed a handful of times. V is TRBV18 and J is TRBJ2-1, with a tentative D call TRBD1 (5 bases). V dropped 2 bases and J dropped 0 bases, with 8 bases sitting between them. Germline V CDR1 and CDR2: KGHSH, LQKENI. CDR3 length: 15 residues. CDR3 sequence: CASSPAGISYNEQFF. The CDR3 coding sequence is TGTGCCAGCTCACCAGCAGGGATCTCCTACAATGAGCAGTTCTTC.

This clone has only one observation. The V gene is TRBV5-1, the J gene TRBJ2-1; tentative D call: TRBD2 (6 bases). Deletions cut 3 bases from V and 5 bases from J, with 12 bases between. This CDR3 region has 14 residues. The germline CDR1 and CDR2 sequences are SGHRS and YFSETQ. CDR3 coding DNA: TGCGCCAGCAGCTACGTCGGGGGTGACAATGAGCAGTTCTTC. Its translation is CASSYVGGDNEQFF.

The CDR3 nucleotides read TGTGCCATCAGTGATCTACAGGGTCAGGGGGAGCTGTTTTTT. Protein sequence: CAISDLQGQGELFF. V usage is TRBV10-3 and J usage is TRBJ2-2; perhaps TRBD1 as D (6 bases). This CDR3 has 14 residues. The ends were cut back, 3 bases at V and 8 bases at J, with 13 bases in the middle. Germline CDR1 and CDR2: ENHRY and SYGVKD.

V gene TRBV4-2 combines with J gene TRBJ1-3; 7 bases are shared with TRBD1. Looked up from germline, CDR1 is LGHNA and CDR2 is YNFKEQ. This CDR3 comprises 15 residues. Trimming at V came to 0 bases and at J to 4 bases, leaving 3 bases not matched to a gene. CDR3 coding DNA: TGTGCCAGCAGCCAAGAGAGACAGGGAGGAAACACCATATATTTT. Protein: CASSQERQGGNTIYF.

The gene calls are TRBV6-5 and TRBJ1-1; perhaps TRBD1 as D (6 bases). V lost 7 bases to trimming and J lost 1 base, with 13 bases between them. CDR3 length: 14 residues. The V gene's germline CDR1 is MNHEY and CDR2 SVGAGI. The CDR3 region is CASTAGVGNTEAFF. The CDR3, as DNA: TGTGCCAGCACCGCAGGGGTAGGGAACACTGAAGCTTTCTTT.

The CDR3 sequence: CASSPPRQPSNYGYTF. The CDR3 coding sequence is TGTGCCAGCAGCCCACCTCGACAGCCCTCTAACTATGGCTACACCTTC. V and J are TRBV28 and TRBJ1-2; TRBD1 is a possible D gene (5 bases). Per the germline V gene, CDR1 is MDHEN and CDR2 is SYDVKM. Trimming removed 6 bases from V and 0 bases from J, with 17 bases in between. This CDR3 contains 16 residues.

J is TRBJ2-3 and V is TRBV7-3, with TRBD1 matching 7 bases. Germline CDR1 reads SGHTA; CDR2 reads FQGTGA. After removal of 5 bases from V and 5 bases from J, the junction contained 19 bases not matched to a gene. CDR3 length: 18 amino acids. The CDR3 spells CASSPARGRTLPGDTQYF. The CDR3 DNA sequence: TGTGCCAGCAGCCCTGCTAGGGGGCGGACCCTTCCGGGAGATACGCAGTATTTT.

This chain connects TRBV7-9 to TRBJ2-5, with 9 bases that match TRBD1. CDR1 is SEHNR, CDR2 FQNEAQ, per germline (reference sequence). The CDR3 extends over 14 amino acids. V lost 4 bases and J lost 4; bases outside the gene matches: 4. The CDR3 bases are TGTGCCAGCAGCTACCTGACAGGGGGAGAGACCCAGTACTTC. It specifies CASSYLTGGETQYF.

The V and J genes are TRBV5-6 and TRBJ2-3, with D possibly being TRBD2 (6 bases). CDR1 is SGHDT, CDR2 YYEEEE, per germline. There are 15 residues in the CDR3. The V and J ends lost 0 bases and 2 bases respectively, with 10 bases between them. In DNA form, the CDR3 reads TGTGCCAGCAGCTTGGGGGCGGGGTACACAGATACGCAGTATTTT. Amino acid sequence: CASSLGAGYTDTQYF.

V is TRBV6-5 and J is TRBJ2-7, with a possible D match to TRBD2 (7 bases). There are 15 residues in the CDR3. V lost 0 bases to trimming and J lost 0 bases, with 9 bases between them. Per the germline V gene, CDR1 is MNHEY and CDR2 is SVGAGI. Written as DNA, the CDR3 is TGTGCCAGCAGTTACTCGCGGGGGCCCTCCTACGAGCAGTACTTC. It yields the protein CASSYSRGPSYEQYF.

This chain connects TRBV7-6 to TRBJ2-7, with D tentatively TRBD1 (8 bases). The V gene's germline CDR1 is SGHVS and CDR2 FNYEAQ. Trimming left V 0 bases short and J 0 bases short, with 18 bases between. This CDR3 has 18 residues. The CDR3 nucleotides are TGTGCCAGCAGCTTAGCGGTACAGGGGGGGTCTTACTCCTACGAGCAGTACTTC. Encoded protein: CASSLAVQGGSYSYEQYF.

This clone was observed a few times. V usage is TRBV19 and J usage is TRBJ2-2; TRBD2 aligns across 12 bases. Trimming removed 5 bases from V and 6 bases from J; junction bases left unmatched: 4. The germline gives CDR1 LNHDA, CDR2 SQIVND (reference sequence). This CDR3 contains 15 residues. The CDR3 DNA follows: TGTGCCAGTAGTGGCCCTAGCGGGGGGGCCGGGGAGCTGTTTTTT. It codes for CASSGPSGGAGELFF.

This clone was seen a few times. The chain links TRBV6-1 to TRBJ2-7; 9 positions match TRBD2. With V trimmed by 1 base and J by 3 bases, 4 bases remained unmatched. The CDR3 is 15 amino acids. CDR1 and CDR2 (germline): MNHNS, SASEGT. The CDR3 here is CASSEVKRGDYEQYF. The DNA of the CDR3 is TGTGCCAGCAGTGAAGTTAAGCGGGGGGACTACGAGCAGTACTTC.

This chain connects TRBV28 to TRBJ1-3, with TRBD1 as a possible D gene (5 bases). Germline CDR1 and CDR2: MDHEN and SYDVKM. The V and J ends lost 7 bases and 0 bases respectively, with 10 bases between them. The CDR3 has 14 amino acids. CDR3 nucleotides: TGTGCCAGCACCTTGGGGGGCTCTGGAAACACCATATATTTT. Translation gives CASTLGGSGNTIYF.

The gene calls are TRBV5-4 and TRBJ2-3; 7 positions match TRBD1. CDR3 size: 13 residues. V shed 4 bases and J 4 bases; nucleotides not matched to a gene: 3. The germline gives CDR1 SGHNT, CDR2 YYREEE (reference sequence). CDR3 sequence reads: CASSTTGADTQYF. The CDR3 DNA sequence: TGTGCCAGCAGCACCACAGGGGCAGATACGCAGTATTTT.

This clone showed up just once. V usage is TRBV19 and J usage is TRBJ1-6, with TRBD1 identical over 7 bases. The V and J ends lost 6 bases and 0 bases, in that order; junction bases with no gene match: 2. The CDR3 contains 15 residues. CDR1 is LNHDA, CDR2 SQIVND, per germline (reference sequence). CDR3 in amino acids: CASRDRSSYNSPLHF. The CDR3, as DNA: TGTGCCAGTAGGGACAGGAGCTCCTATAATTCACCCCTCCACTTT.

The rearrangement links TRBV27 to TRBJ2-6, with 8 bases fitting TRBD2. Germline V CDR1 and CDR2: MNHEY, SMNVEV (reference sequence). The CDR3 is 15 residues long. V trimming: 5 bases; J trimming: 2 bases; junction bases outside the gene matches: 2. The CDR3 bases are TGTGCCAGCAGTCCCGGGGGGGCTGGGGCCAACGTCCTGACTTTC. Translation gives CASSPGGAGANVLTF.